This T cell receptor (beta chain) was documented in a study of cytomegalovirus exposure and HLA in healthy donors (TCRdb year 2017). Looking at the study overall: An earlier analysis of 587 of the donors reported 250 to 300 Gb of sequence data and 95 million to 140 million unique TCR beta sequences obtained from about 179 million T cells. About 300 gigabases of sequencing data and roughly 81 million unique TCR sequences made up an early release that covered roughly 670 HLA-typed donors. Among the approximately 400 genotyped donors, about 85% belonged to the genetic ancestry cluster associated with self-reported Caucasian donors. The study was designed to test whether signatures of past pathogen exposure could be identified by cataloging public T cell receptors. The study profiled the T cell repertoires of hundreds of subjects by immunosequencing and related them to cytomegalovirus serostatus. In addition to the first cohort of 666 subjects, a separate validation cohort of some 120 different subjects was used. To predict cytomegalovirus infection status, the study brought together high-throughput TCR immunosequencing, statistical association of individual TCRs with disease status, and machine learning. In a later analysis, previously published TCR beta repertoires from 550 to 750 donors were re-analyzed and high-resolution HLA genotyping was added so that TCR occurrence patterns could be studied. Rather than drawing on any new phenotypic data, the later analysis identified candidate immune exposures from TCR beta sequences and the way those sequences occurred across donors. In an earlier analysis of roughly 540 of the donors, high-throughput TCR beta sequencing was used to judge whether each TCR beta V gene segment behaved as functional or pseudogenic. Alongside the repertoire data, information on donor age, sex, ethnicity and CMV serostatus was compiled. In a later genetic analysis, genome-wide SNP genotypes for about 55% of the roughly 700 donors were used, and that subset was treated as a discovery cohort. All discovery cohort repertoires had been generated on a single sequencing platform. Class I and class II HLA loci were covered by the typing at four-digit resolution. Typing coverage varied by locus: 629-630 donors for A, B, C, DRB1 and DQB1; approximately 500 for DQA1; about 570 for DPA1; roughly 470 for DPB1. Because of strong linkage in the cohort, roughly five DR-DQ haplotypes were treated as single units for association and clustering. Across 300 to 400 genotyped donors of the cohort, an average of about 240,000 unique TCR beta nucleotide sequences per donor were sequenced, and roughly a sixth of those sequences were non-productive.

In total, 666 healthy bone marrow donors made up the cohort. At the time of sampling, every cohort member was nominally healthy, though immune exposures that went unrecorded were likely present. The donor tested CMV seropositive, placing the donor among the 310 or so seropositive members of the cohort. A peripheral blood sample was collected from each donor, and TCR beta sequencing was performed on peripheral blood mononuclear cells. Genomic DNA extraction from the blood cell samples was performed with the Qiagen DNeasy Blood Extraction Kit. The library came from the immunoSEQ multiplex PCR assay. For the multiplex PCR, a mixture combining 60 forward primers for TCR Vbeta segments and 13 reverse primers for TCR Jbeta segments was used. Amplification of the CDR3 region of rearranged TCR beta genes was performed with a multiplex PCR assay on genomic DNA. Amplified TCR beta libraries were sequenced as 87-base-pair reads on the Illumina HiSeq System. The published analysis was carried out like this. In a later analysis, 80 million or so unique TCR beta chains were counted across the approximately 670 repertoires, and around 10 million of these chains were shared by at least two donors. A nearest-neighbor algorithm error-corrected the raw reads and collapsed the reads into unique sequences, merging closely related sequences to remove PCR and sequencing errors. To assign V, D and J gene segments, CDR3 sequences were aligned to IMGT reference sequences. For a sequence to be retained, a match of at least six nucleotides was required to both a V gene segment and a J gene segment. A rearrangement counted as productive if the CDR3 had no stop codons and remained in frame with V and J, and every other rearrangement counted as non-productive. CDR3 was defined by IMGT convention, running from the second conserved V-encoded cysteine to the conserved J-encoded phenylalanine. The earlier analysis of fewer than 700 of the donors excluded sequences that lacked an unambiguous match to a single V gene segment. An earlier analysis of over 450 of the donors classified V segments as functional when productive rearrangements were above 56.7% and as segregating when the standard deviation between donors was above 5%. To diagnose cytomegalovirus status from the catalog of TCR beta chain sequences, a statistical classification framework was built. In a later analysis, V and J genes were assigned by comparing TCR nucleotide sequences against IMGT/GENE-DB human TR gene sequences. In a later analysis, CDR3 sequences and most-parsimonious VDJ recombination scenarios were assigned using the TCRdist pipeline. A later analysis defined each TCR beta chain by its CDR3 amino acid sequence plus V-gene family, and excluded reads lacking a unique V-gene family. In a later analysis, some 600 highly shared, low-generation-probability nucleotide sequences were removed to address suspected cross-contamination and a sequencing artifact. In a later analysis, a clonal expansion index for each public chain was calculated from normalized within-repertoire ranks of inferred template counts. Generation probabilities in a later analysis came from a VDJ recombination model fitted to out-of-frame rearrangements, and those results were checked against IGoR. In a later analysis, hypergeometric tests were used to score TCR-TCR, TCR-HLA and TCR-CMV co-occurrence, with a repertoire-size bias correction applied to TCR pairs. In a later analysis, false discovery rates were estimated by permuting HLA or CMV assignments 20 times. In a later analysis, co-occurring TCRs were grouped using DBSCAN, and TCRdist sequence similarity was added for clustering within HLA-allele-positive subsets. Repertoires with fewer than 30,000 or more than 120,000 public chains, plus five repertoires with anomalous nucleotide sharing, were excluded from co-occurrence clustering. TCRdb took this table from immuneACCESS and kept in-frame rearrangements with V and J called. Such tables lack part of the clones; where checked against another copy, unresolved V genes explain under half of the gap, and the rest is unexplained. That table is the source of V, J and clone size, and D and trimming were worked out from the DNA. This sample comprises tens of thousands of clones, 65% to 85% of them detected only once. Together, the top ten hold around 8.2% of the sample.

The investigation overall reported the following: Strong co-occurrence of HLA alleles, especially DR and DQ, made assigning TCR associations to individual alleles difficult. The sequencing pipeline was judged likely to have produced a cluster of highly shared sequence variants as a technical artifact. According to the authors, the approach could potentially be generalized to other disease states and immunological phenotypes. The earlier analysis of a few hundred of the donors excluded around 17 rarely observed V segments, including chromosome 9 orphons, because counts were too low. A total of around 150 TCR beta chains were listed by the study as associated with cytomegalovirus. Presence/absence analyses assumed roughly uniform sequencing depth across donors, an assumption that may not hold. At a false discovery rate of 0.05, a later analysis linked 16,951 TCR beta sequences to specific HLA alleles. An association between a missense DCLRE1C variant and V-gene and J-gene trimming of TCR beta chains was found in a later genetic analysis and replicated in an independent cohort. In an earlier analysis of more than 450 of the donors, most TCR beta V segments were observed in productive rearrangements about 90% or about 30% of the time, broadly matching IMGT annotations. Because HLA typing was missing for some donors at each locus, association tests included only the typed subset. Linkage disequilibrium might explain the correlated functional status among segregating V segments, but an unknown experimental factor could not be ruled out. According to a later analysis, most CMV-associated TCR beta chains appeared to be HLA-restricted, and the HLA associations seemed to be driven largely by CMV exposure. Some IMGT-functional V segments, including TRBV6-2 and TRBV6-3, could not be told apart with the 87-base-pair reads, so those segments were excluded. A further reported finding was that TCR beta sequences accurately predicted the HLA-A and HLA-B alleles for most subjects in the first cohort. In both the original and validation cohorts, the classifier was reported to diagnose cytomegalovirus status with high specificity and sensitivity. CMV serostatus was the only immune exposure information available for the cohort. A later analysis found that HLA-associated TCR beta chains were more clonally expanded and had lower generation probabilities than equally common non-associated chains. In this cohort, only TCR beta chains were sequenced, and detectable features were limited by the absence of alpha or paired-chain data. In a later analysis, several top co-occurrence clusters were reported to appear linked to parvovirus B19, influenza, CMV and Epstein-Barr virus. In a later analysis, TCR association rates were found to vary across HLA loci, with the most associated TCRs seen for DRB1 alleles and the fewest for HLA-C alleles. In vitro tests confirmed that a few of the cytomegalovirus-associated TCR beta chains recognize cytomegalovirus antigens. Across donors, most TCR sequences were observed very rarely, whereas some public TCRs were present in many individuals. In a later genetic analysis, fewer N-insertions in productive TCRs were reported among donors in an Asian-associated ancestry cluster than the roughly 700-donor mean.

On this clone: What this receptor recognizes is not known. Base quality data are lacking; no much larger clone is found one base away.

The germline V gene sets CDR1 to SGHDN and CDR2 to FVKESK. The CDR3 starts with the cysteine, ends with the phenylalanine, and has 14 residues. The entry retains the CDR3 DNA only, 42 bases that are in frame from base 1. V and J lose 0 bases and 2 bases, and a span of 7 bases separates them. The clonotype was recovered from a woman in her 30s in good health and CMV-seropositive. The chain was built from TRBV14 and TRBJ1-1; the D gene identity is not certain. Sample: PBMCs. The DNA sequence is as follows: TGTGCCAGCAGCCAAGATGCAGGAAACACTGAAGCTTTCTTT. This sequence encodes CASSQDAGNTEAFF.